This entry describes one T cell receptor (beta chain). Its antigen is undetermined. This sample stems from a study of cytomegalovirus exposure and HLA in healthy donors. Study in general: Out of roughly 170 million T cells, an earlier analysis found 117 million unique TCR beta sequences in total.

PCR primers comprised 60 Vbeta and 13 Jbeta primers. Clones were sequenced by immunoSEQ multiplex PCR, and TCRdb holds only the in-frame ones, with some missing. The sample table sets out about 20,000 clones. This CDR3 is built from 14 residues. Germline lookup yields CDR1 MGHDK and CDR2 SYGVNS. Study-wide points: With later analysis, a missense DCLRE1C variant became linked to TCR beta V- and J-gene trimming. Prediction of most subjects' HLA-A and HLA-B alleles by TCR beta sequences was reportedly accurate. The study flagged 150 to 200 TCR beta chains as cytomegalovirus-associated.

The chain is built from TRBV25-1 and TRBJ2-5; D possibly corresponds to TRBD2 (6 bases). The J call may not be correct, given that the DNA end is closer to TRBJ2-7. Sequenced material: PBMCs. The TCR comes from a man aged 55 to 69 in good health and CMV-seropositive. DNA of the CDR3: TGTGCCAGCAGTGAGCCGGGGGTGAGGTACGAGCAGTACTTC. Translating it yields CASSEPGVRYEQYF.